These 8 T cell receptor beta chains share one sample of origin, sequenced in a study of T cell clones after liver transplantation. The method was immunoSEQ multiplex PCR; TCRdb's version includes in-frame clones alone and lacks a portion of them. The sample records 75,000 to 85,000 clones, around four fifths being singletons. Source: CD4+ T cells from blood, taken at the 22-month timepoint. Receptors originate from a human patient who received a liver transplant. Part of the T cell pool may stem from the graft donor.

This chain connects TRBV6-1 to TRBJ2-5; D gene ambiguous. CDR1 and CDR2 (germline): MNHNS, SASEGT. With 6 bases removed from V and 0 bases from J, the gap between germline ends came to 11 bases. The CDR3 covers 14 residues. This chain's CDR3 is CASRAFGDQETQYF. In nucleotides, the CDR3 is TGTGCCAGCAGAGCCTTTGGGGACCAAGAGACCCAGTACTTC.

This clone appeared once. This CDR3 is also generated by other DNA sequences in the sample. This chain uses TRBV4-1 with TRBJ2-7; TRBD1 is a possible D gene (6 bases). The V gene's germline CDR1 is MGHRA and CDR2 YSYEKL. The CDR3 is made up of 15 amino acids. The V end was cut by 1 base, the J end by 2 bases, with 12 bases between. The CDR3 nucleotides are TGCGCCAGCAGCCAAGGCTACAGGGATCCCTACGAGCAGTACTTC. It encodes CASSQGYRDPYEQYF.

This clone has a count of ten or more. The chain combines TRBV19 with TRBJ1-5; D ambiguous. V was trimmed by 5 bases and J by 0 bases, leaving 14 bases between them. The CDR3 sequence is 16 residues long. In germline, CDR1 is LNHDA, CDR2 SQIVND (reference sequence). The CDR3 sequence is CASSWRVPYSNQPQHF. CDR3 DNA: TGTGCCAGTAGTTGGAGAGTCCCCTATAGCAATCAGCCCCAGCATTTT.

The chain recombines TRBV19 with TRBJ2-5; D perhaps matches TRBD2 (5 bases). CDR3 length equals 12 residues. Germline lookup yields CDR1 LNHDA and CDR2 SQIVND (reference sequence). Trimming took 5 bases from V and 4 from J, leaving 8 bases between them. The chain's CDR3 is CASSQGRETQYF. CDR3 nucleotide sequence: TGTGCCAGTAGTCAAGGGAGAGAGACCCAGTACTTC.

The chain recombines TRBV5-6 with TRBJ1-1; D gene ambiguous. V lost 1 base, J lost 3 bases, and 10 bases lay in between. The CDR3 is 14 residues long. Germline V gives CDR1 SGHDT, CDR2 YYEEEE. Here the CDR3 reads CASSLSLRDTEAFF. DNA for the CDR3: TGTGCCAGCAGCTTGTCCCTTCGGGACACTGAAGCTTTCTTT.

The chain links TRBV6-5 to TRBJ1-4; TRBD1 is a possible D gene (5 bases). Per the germline V gene, CDR1 is MNHEY and CDR2 is SVGAGI. The CDR3 has 12 residues. Trimming removed 2 bases from V and 12 bases from J, with 10 bases in between. This CDR3 reads CASSYLGGELFF. DNA for the CDR3: TGTGCCAGCAGTTACCTAGGAGGGGAACTGTTTTTT.

This rearrangement joins TRBV4-1 to TRBJ1-1; no clear D. With 1 base removed from V and 6 bases from J, the gap between germline ends came to 12 bases. Per the germline V gene, CDR1 is MGHRA and CDR2 is YSYEKL. The CDR3 loop spans 14 amino acids. CDR3 DNA: TGCGCCAGCAGCCAAGCGAGGAAAGGGCCTGAAGCTTTCTTT. It translates to CASSQARKGPEAFF.

V and J are TRBV27 and TRBJ1-5; 9 nucleotides line up with TRBD1. CDR1 MNHEY and CDR2 SMNVEV come from the germline V gene (reference sequence). J was trimmed by 1 base and V by 4 bases; bases with no gene match: 8. The CDR3 is 17 residues long. The CDR3 DNA follows: TGTGCCAGCAGTTCAACAGGGGGCGGCTGGAGCAATCAGCCCCAGCATTTT. Its translation is CASSSTGGGWSNQPQHF.